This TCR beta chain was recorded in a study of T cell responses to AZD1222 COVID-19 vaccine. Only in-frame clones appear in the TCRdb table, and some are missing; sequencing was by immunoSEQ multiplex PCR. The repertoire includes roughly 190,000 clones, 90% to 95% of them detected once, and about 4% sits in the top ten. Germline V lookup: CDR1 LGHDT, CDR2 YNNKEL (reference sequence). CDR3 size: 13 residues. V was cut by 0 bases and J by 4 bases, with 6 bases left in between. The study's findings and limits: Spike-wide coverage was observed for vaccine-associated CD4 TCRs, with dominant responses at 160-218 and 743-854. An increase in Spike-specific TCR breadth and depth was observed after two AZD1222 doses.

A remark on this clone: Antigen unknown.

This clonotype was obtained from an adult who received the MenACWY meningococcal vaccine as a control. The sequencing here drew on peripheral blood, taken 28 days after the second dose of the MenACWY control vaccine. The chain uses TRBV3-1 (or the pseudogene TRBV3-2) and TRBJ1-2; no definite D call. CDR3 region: CASSQEELYGYTF. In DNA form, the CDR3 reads TGTGCCAGCAGCCAAGAAGAACTCTATGGCTACACCTTC.